This T cell receptor (beta chain) was recorded in a study of T-cell reconstitution after alpha-beta-depleted transplantation in children. Losses at the gene ends were 2 bases for V and 4 bases for J; bases not matched to a gene: 2. In germline, CDR1 is SQVTM, CDR2 ANQGSEA. CDR3 length: 14 amino acids. Unique molecular identifiers featured in how the TCRbeta library was prepared. TCRdb redid the calling of the PCR reads with MiXCR, one entry per CDR3 protein. In the table there are more than 550,000 distinct CDR3 sequences, more than 9% of which are singletons. This clonotype has only a few counts. Sequenced here: PBMCs from the stem cell graft donor, sampled from the stem cell graft. V and J are TRBV29-1 and TRBJ2-2; TRBD2 agrees at 9 bases. The source of this sequence is a human donor who donated a stem cell graft to a child with acute myeloid leukemia. CDR3 nucleotides: TGCAGCGTTGAAAGCGGGAGGACCACCGGGGAGCTGTTTTTT. This gives the protein CSVESGRTTGELFF.